The clone carrying this T cell receptor beta chain was recorded at least ten times. Time point reported: patch test 1, 2 weeks after DPC sensitization. Described treatment: therapeutic diphenylcyclopropenone sensitization with weekly scalp DPC. The library gave individual cDNA molecules unique molecular identifiers. TCRdb reprocessed the RACE reads with MiXCR, giving one entry per CDR3 protein. The sample lists about 380,000 distinct CDR3 sequences; roughly 4.8% were seen once. This sample stems from a study of human T cells and chemical hapten exposure. Study-level background: Each patient's scalp received weekly diphenylcyclopropenone throughout the approximately 24-week study.

The CDR3 consists of 13 residues. Between the trimmed V and J ends, which lost 6 bases and 4 bases, there was a span of 12 bases. Sequencing used whole blood, obtained in connection with sensitization to the hapten diphenylcyclopropenone (DPC). The chain employs TRBV12-3 or TRBV12-4 and TRBJ1-2; weak D call: TRBD1 (5 bases). The clonotype was recovered from a woman aged 45 to 65 with alopecia areata. Some clones in this sample may be carry-over from other donors' samples. CDR3 in amino acids: CASSPGRIYGYTF. CDR3 in DNA: TGTGCCAGCAGCCCGGGACGGATCTATGGCTACACCTTC.